Below are 3 T cell receptor beta chains sequenced from a single sample in a study of technical replicates of blood from a handful of donors. This table comes from immunoSEQ multiplex PCR, and its TCRdb copy is limited to in-frame clones, with some not included. Altogether 100,000 or so clones are present, approximately 95% being singletons, with the ten largest covering roughly 0.19%. The sample was T cells isolated from PBMCs. The origin of the receptors is a human donor in good health.

A single count supports this clone. The rearrangement joins TRBV5-1 to TRBJ2-7; weak D call: TRBD2 (9 bases). Germline CDR1 is SGHRS and CDR2 is YFSETQ. Trimming pared 4 bases from V and 4 bases from J, leaving 27 bases between. The CDR3 consists of 18 residues. This CDR3 is CASSTRDRLAGGPYEQYF. The DNA of the CDR3 is TGCGCCAGCAGCACCCGGGACAGGTTGGCGGGAGGGCCTTACGAGCAGTACTTC.

This chain links TRBV18 with TRBJ2-7; D remains ambiguous. Trimming left V 6 bases short and J 6 bases short, with 15 bases between. This CDR3 has 13 residues. Germline CDR1 reads KGHSH; CDR2 reads LQKENI. In nucleotides, the CDR3 is TGTGCCAGCTCTCCGTTGGAAGGAGTCGAGCAGTACTTC. Translation gives CASSPLEGVEQYF.

The CDR3 DNA is TGTGCCAGCCGACTACTAGCGGAGGGGGTAGAGACCCAGTACTTC. Its protein product is CASRLLAEGVETQYF. The V and J genes are TRBV27 and TRBJ2-5, with 8 positions matching TRBD2. V lost 8 bases and J lost 4; bases outside the gene matches: 12. There are 15 residues in the CDR3. CDR1 and CDR2 from the germline V gene are MNHEY and SMNVEV (reference sequence).